The 29 T cell receptor beta chains reported below all come from one sample, sequenced in a study of blood T cell repertoires in COVID-19. Sequencing used immunoSEQ multiplex PCR; TCRdb keeps in-frame clones, though not all of them. The sample yields some 100,000 clones, around 87% seen once. The sample taken for sequencing was peripheral blood. These receptors all stem from a woman aged 25 to 45 with acute or convalescent COVID-19.

V gene TRBV24-1 combines with J gene TRBJ1-5, with no clear D. CDR3 size: 14 residues. The V and J ends lost 1 base and 6 bases respectively, with 9 bases between them. CDR1 KGHDR and CDR2 SFDVKD come from the germline V gene. The CDR3 protein is CATSDFGVGQPQHF. The CDR3 DNA is TGTGCCACCAGTGATTTCGGGGTCGGTCAGCCCCAGCATTTT.

The rearrangement joins TRBV24-1 to TRBJ2-1, with TRBD1 matching over 7 bases. Germline trimming cut 7 bases from V and 3 bases from J; bases unmatched to any gene: 8. Germline CDR1 reads KGHDR; CDR2 reads SFDVKD. CDR3 size: 15 residues. CDR3 sequence: CATSDRTGGYNEQFF. CDR3 DNA: TGTGCCACCAGCGACCGGACAGGAGGCTACAATGAGCAGTTCTTC.

The CDR3 bases are TGTGCCACCAGGGAGAAATCAGGGGGTTCGAATGAGCAGTTCTTC. This translates into CATREKSGGSNEQFF. V usage is TRBV24-1 and J usage is TRBJ2-1; 7 bases are shared with TRBD1. The CDR3 is 15 residues long. After removal of 7 bases from V and 7 bases from J, the junction contained 12 bases not matched to a gene. Germline V gene sequence: CDR1 KGHDR, CDR2 SFDVKD.

This rearrangement joins TRBV19 to TRBJ1-2; D is uncertain. The CDR3 has 13 amino acids. Trimming cost V 2 bases and J 1 base, with 5 bases left between them. Germline lookup yields CDR1 LNHDA and CDR2 SQIVND (reference sequence). The chain's CDR3 is CASSIPINYGYTF. The CDR3 DNA reads as TGTGCCAGTAGTATACCTATTAACTATGGCTACACCTTC.

Ten or more counts support this clone. The chain combines TRBV24-1 with TRBJ1-1; tentatively, D is TRBD1 (6 bases). Trimming took 4 bases from V and 4 from J, leaving 12 bases between them. CDR1 and CDR2 from the germline V gene are KGHDR and SFDVKD. CDR3 length equals 14 residues. The CDR3 protein is CATSEGGGGTEAFF. CDR3 bases: TGTGCCACCAGTGAAGGAGGGGGGGGCACTGAAGCTTTCTTT.

This chain connects TRBV7-3 to TRBJ2-1; maybe TRBD2 (5 bases). From germline, CDR1 is SGHTA and CDR2 FQGTGA. V lost 8 bases and J lost 0, with 8 bases in between. The CDR3 runs to 13 residues. The CDR3 nucleotides read TGTGCCAGCTCTGCGGGCTCCTACAATGAGCAGTTCTTC. Translating it yields CASSAGSYNEQFF.

CDR3 loop: CASSRTLAGAYNEQFF. The CDR3 nucleotides are TGTGCCAGCAGCCGGACTCTAGCGGGGGCCTACAATGAGCAGTTCTTC. The chain recombines TRBV4-2 with TRBJ2-1; TRBD2 matches at 10 bases. The CDR3 consists of 16 residues. J was trimmed by 2 bases and V by 4 bases; bases with no gene match: 5. Germline CDR1 reads LGHNA; CDR2 reads YNFKEQ.

The chain is built from TRBV19 and TRBJ2-1, with D unclear. CDR1 and CDR2 (germline): LNHDA, SQIVND (reference sequence). V was cut by 4 bases and J by 2 bases, with 9 bases left in between. This CDR3 is built from 14 residues. CDR3 in amino acids: CASSTSSAYNEQFF. The CDR3 nucleotides are TGTGCCAGTAGTACCTCTAGTGCCTACAATGAGCAGTTCTTC.

The chain uses TRBV5-1 and TRBJ2-7, with TRBD1 matching 7 bases. V was clipped by 1 base and J by 1 base; unmatched bases: 2. Germline CDR1 reads SGHRS; CDR2 reads YFSETQ. The CDR3 length is 14 residues. The CDR3 DNA follows: TGCGCCAGCAGCTTGCGGGGACAGTCCTACGAGCAGTACTTC. Its protein is CASSLRGQSYEQYF.

The chain uses TRBV24-1 and TRBJ2-1, with D perhaps matching TRBD1 (6 bases). This CDR3 has 16 amino acids. V was shortened by 4 bases and J by 8 bases, with 20 bases between the two germline ends. Germline V lookup: CDR1 KGHDR, CDR2 SFDVKD. In DNA form, the CDR3 reads TGTGCCACCAGTGAGCCTACAGGGTATCCGAGCGATGAGCAGTTCTTC. Protein product: CATSEPTGYPSDEQFF.

The count of this clone is one. The chain's CDR3 is CASSSDRGITDTQYF. Written as DNA, the CDR3 is TGTGCCAGCAGTTCGGACAGGGGGATCACAGATACGCAGTATTTT. The gene calls are TRBV27 and TRBJ2-3; 10 bases agree with TRBD1. V was clipped by 4 bases and J by 2 bases; unmatched bases: 3. This CDR3 has 15 amino acids. Germline V gives CDR1 MNHEY, CDR2 SMNVEV (reference sequence).

This rearrangement joins TRBV11-2 to TRBJ2-7; 9 positions agree with TRBD1. The CDR3 has 13 residues. J lost 9 bases, V lost 3 bases, and 6 bases had no gene match. Germline lookup yields CDR1 SGHAT and CDR2 FQNNGV. The CDR3 DNA sequence: TGTGCCAGCAGCTTGGCGACACAGGGGGCGCAGTACTTC. Translated, it gives CASSLATQGAQYF.

On this clone: The junction differs from germline at one of its ends, possibly a read error. V is TRBV28 and J is TRBJ2-7, with 7 bases aligning to TRBD2. The CDR3 is made up of 13 amino acids. CDR1 and CDR2 (germline): MDHEN, SYDVKM. The DNA for the CDR3 is TGTGCCAGCAGTCCCTTGTTTGAAGGGGACTACCTTTTC. Residues: CASSPLFEGDYLF.

This clone has only one observation. This rearrangement joins TRBV7-9 to TRBJ2-1; 11 nucleotides agree with TRBD2. The CDR3 has 14 amino acids. The germline gives CDR1 SEHNR, CDR2 FQNEAQ (reference sequence). V was clipped by 5 bases and J by 12 bases; unmatched bases: 9. In nucleotides, the CDR3 is TGTGCCAGCAGCGGGCTAGCGGGGGGCGTACTGCAGTTCTTC. Translated: CASSGLAGGVLQFF.

The chain is built from TRBV28 and TRBJ1-6; possible D gene TRBD1, 6 bases. In germline, CDR1 is MDHEN, CDR2 SYDVKM. The CDR3 covers 15 residues. V was trimmed by 6 bases and J by 14 bases, leaving 23 bases between them. The CDR3 spells CASSPPQGRGWTLHF. DNA of the CDR3: TGTGCCAGCAGCCCTCCCCAGGGGCGAGGTTGGACCCTCCACTTT. Full variable domain (missing parts from reference TRBV28 and TRBJ1-6): DVKVTQSSRYLVKRTGEKVFLECVQDMDHENMFWYRQDPGLGLRLIYFSYDVKMKEKGDIPEGYSVSREKKERFSLILESASTNQTSMYLCASSPPQGRGWTLHFGNGTRLTVT.

The chain has TRBV27 and TRBJ1-2; 10 nucleotides agree with TRBD1. The CDR3 consists of 14 residues. J gave up 8 bases and V 8 bases, and 11 bases lay outside the gene matches. The V gene's germline CDR1 is MNHEY and CDR2 SMNVEV (reference sequence). As DNA, the CDR3 is TGTGCCAGCGCCGCCGGGACAGGGGCGCGAGGCTACACCTTC. This encodes CASAAGTGARGYTF.

The J gene is TRBJ2-1, the V gene TRBV5-1, with 8 nucleotides matching TRBD1. CDR1 and CDR2 from the germline V gene are SGHRS and YFSETQ. The CDR3 extends over 14 amino acids. With 4 bases clipped from V and 4 bases from J, the junction kept 4 bases outside the gene matches. CDR3 coding DNA: TGCGCCAGCAGCCCGGGACAGGATTACAATGAGCAGTTCTTC. As protein: CASSPGQDYNEQFF.

The chain joins TRBV5-1 to TRBJ2-3; D perhaps matches TRBD2 (5 bases). The CDR3 spans 14 residues. Trimming took 4 bases from V and 2 from J, leaving 11 bases between them. Germline CDR1 and CDR2: SGHRS and YFSETQ. The CDR3 spells CASSPPGSTDTQYF. For the CDR3, the DNA is TGCGCCAGCAGCCCCCCGGGGTCCACAGATACGCAGTATTTT.

This clone has a single count. The rearrangement joins TRBV28 to TRBJ2-7; D is uncertain. Trimming removed 2 bases at V and 6 bases at J, with 8 bases between. CDR1 and CDR2 (germline): MDHEN, SYDVKM. This CDR3 has 12 residues. The chain's CDR3 is CASSLLPIEQYF. DNA of the CDR3: TGTGCCAGCAGTTTACTCCCTATCGAGCAGTACTTC.

V and J are TRBV3-1 (or the pseudogene TRBV3-2) and TRBJ1-1; tentatively, D is TRBD1 (6 bases). CDR3 length equals 16 residues. Germline V gene sequence: CDR1 LGHDT, CDR2 YNNKEL (reference sequence). Trimming cost V 1 base and J 0 bases, with 12 bases left between them. CDR3 in DNA: TGTGCCAGCAGCCAAGGCGGGGGACACATGAACACTGAAGCTTTCTTT. This gives the protein CASSQGGGHMNTEAFF.

At least ten counts were recorded for this clone. The V call is TRBV6-5, the J call TRBJ2-2; TRBD1 agrees at 7 bases. The germline gives CDR1 MNHEY, CDR2 SVGAGI. With V trimmed by 7 bases and J by 7 bases, 9 bases remained unmatched. The CDR3 contains 14 residues. CDR3 nucleotide sequence: TGTGCCAGCAAAGCGACAGGGAGTGGCGGGGAGCTGTTTTTT. Amino acid sequence: CASKATGSGGELFF.

The chain is built from TRBV10-3 and TRBJ2-1; 8 bases line up with TRBD1. The germline V gene has CDR1 ENHRY and CDR2 SYGVKD. The J segment lost 7 bases and the V segment lost 6 bases, leaving 14 bases of the junction unmatched. The CDR3 covers 16 residues. The CDR3 coding sequence is TGTGCCATCAGGGCACCGGTAGACAGGGGAGGAAATGAGCAGTTCTTC. Amino acid sequence: CAIRAPVDRGGNEQFF.

This chain links TRBV30 with TRBJ2-7, with 8 positions matching TRBD1. The junction had 9 bases not matched to a gene; V was cut back by 3 bases and J by 5 bases. In germline, CDR1 is GTSNPN, CDR2 SVGIG (reference sequence). This CDR3 contains 14 residues. DNA for the CDR3: TGTGCCTGGAGCCGGACAGGGACAAGGAACGAGCAGTACTTC. It is translated as CAWSRTGTRNEQYF.

The chain has TRBV15 and TRBJ2-2; D unclear. Trimming took off 3 bases at V and 5 bases at J, with 13 bases between the two ends. This CDR3 is built from 15 residues. In germline, CDR1 is LNHNV, CDR2 YYDKDF (reference sequence). The CDR3 loop reads CATSRAKTLTGELFF. The CDR3 DNA is TGTGCCACCAGCAGGGCTAAGACACTTACCGGGGAGCTGTTTTTT.

This clone was seen once. The gene calls are TRBV7-9 and TRBJ2-7; the D gene is possibly TRBD1 (5 bases). Germline V lookup: CDR1 SEHNR, CDR2 FQNEAQ (reference sequence). The CDR3 has 13 residues. V was pared by 5 bases and J by 6 bases, with 14 bases between. The CDR3 DNA reads TGTGCCAGCAGCCAGTTAGGGGTAAGCGAGCAGTACTTC. This codes for CASSQLGVSEQYF.

J is TRBJ2-2 and V is TRBV5-1; TRBD2 might be the D (6 bases). With 3 bases removed from V and 3 bases from J, the gap between germline ends came to 12 bases. CDR1 is SGHRS and CDR2 is YFSETQ in the germline V gene. This CDR3 is built from 15 residues. The CDR3 nucleotides are TGCGCCAGCAGCTGGGGGGAGCTTCACACCGGGGAGCTGTTTTTT. It translates to CASSWGELHTGELFF.

The J gene is TRBJ2-7, the V gene TRBV18; 7 bases match TRBD1. The CDR3 is 15 amino acids. The germline V gene has CDR1 KGHSH and CDR2 LQKENI. With V trimmed by 6 bases and J by 1 base, 9 bases remained unmatched. The CDR3 bases are TGTGCCAGCTCCACCGAGACAGGGTGGTCCTACGAGCAGTACTTC. This codes for CASSTETGWSYEQYF.

This clone has only one observation. The genes are TRBV6-5 and TRBJ1-2; 10 bases align to TRBD1. Germline V gene lookup returns CDR1 MNHEY and CDR2 SVGAGI. The CDR3 consists of 16 residues. With V trimmed by 4 bases and J by 0 bases, 5 bases remained unmatched. This chain's CDR3 is CASSFLGQGANYGYTF. CDR3 in DNA: TGTGCCAGCAGTTTCCTAGGACAGGGGGCTAACTATGGCTACACCTTC.

This chain's CDR3 is CASRSLQGPDNQPQHF. CDR3 nucleotide sequence: TGTGCCAGCAGATCGCTACAGGGACCCGACAATCAGCCCCAGCATTTT. The V call is TRBV27, the J call TRBJ1-5, with D possibly being TRBD1 (6 bases). The length of the CDR3 is 16 residues. The ends were cut back, 6 bases at V and 3 bases at J, with 18 bases in the middle. Germline loops: CDR1 MNHEY, CDR2 SMNVEV (reference sequence).